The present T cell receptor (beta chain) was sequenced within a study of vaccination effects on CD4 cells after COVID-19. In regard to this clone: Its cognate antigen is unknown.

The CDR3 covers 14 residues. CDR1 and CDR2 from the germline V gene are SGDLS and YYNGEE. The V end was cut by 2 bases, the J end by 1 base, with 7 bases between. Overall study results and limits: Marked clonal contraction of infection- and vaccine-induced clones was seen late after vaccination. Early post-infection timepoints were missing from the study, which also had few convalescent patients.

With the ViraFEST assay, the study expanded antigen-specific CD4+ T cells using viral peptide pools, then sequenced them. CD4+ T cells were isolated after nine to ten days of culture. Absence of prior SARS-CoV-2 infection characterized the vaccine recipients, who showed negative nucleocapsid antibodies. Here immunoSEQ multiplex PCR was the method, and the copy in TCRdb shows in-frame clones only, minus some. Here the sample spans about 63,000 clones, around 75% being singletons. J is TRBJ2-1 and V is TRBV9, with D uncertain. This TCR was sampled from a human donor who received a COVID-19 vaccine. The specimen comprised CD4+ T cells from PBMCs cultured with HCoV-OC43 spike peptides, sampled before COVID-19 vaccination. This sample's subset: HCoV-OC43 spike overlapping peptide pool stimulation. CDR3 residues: CASSVGQSYNEQFF. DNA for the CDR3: TGTGCCAGCAGCGTTGGTCAGTCCTACAATGAGCAGTTCTTC.